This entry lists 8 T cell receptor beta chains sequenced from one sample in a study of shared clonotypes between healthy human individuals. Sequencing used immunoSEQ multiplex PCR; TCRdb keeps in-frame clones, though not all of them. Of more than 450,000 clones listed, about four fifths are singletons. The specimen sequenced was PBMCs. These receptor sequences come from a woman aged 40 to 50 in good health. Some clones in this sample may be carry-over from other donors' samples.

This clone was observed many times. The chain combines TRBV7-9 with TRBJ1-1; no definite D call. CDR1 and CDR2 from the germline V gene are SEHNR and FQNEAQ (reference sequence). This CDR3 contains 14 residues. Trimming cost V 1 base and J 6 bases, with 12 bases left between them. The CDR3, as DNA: TGTGCCAGCAGCTTAGGTCTGATGGGAGCTGAAGCTTTCTTT. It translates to CASSLGLMGAEAFF.

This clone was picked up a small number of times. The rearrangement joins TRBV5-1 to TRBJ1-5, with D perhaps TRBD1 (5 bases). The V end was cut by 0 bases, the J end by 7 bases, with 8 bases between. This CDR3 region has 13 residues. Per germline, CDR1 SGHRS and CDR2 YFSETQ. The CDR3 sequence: CASSLGRDQPQHF. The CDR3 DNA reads TGCGCCAGCAGCTTGGGGAGGGACCAGCCCCAGCATTTT.

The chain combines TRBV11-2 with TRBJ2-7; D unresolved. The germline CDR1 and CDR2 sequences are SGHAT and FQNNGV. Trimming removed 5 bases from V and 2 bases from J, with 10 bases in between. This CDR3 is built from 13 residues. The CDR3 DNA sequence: TGTGCCAGCAGCCCGGACCGACCCTACGAGCAGTACTTC. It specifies CASSPDRPYEQYF.

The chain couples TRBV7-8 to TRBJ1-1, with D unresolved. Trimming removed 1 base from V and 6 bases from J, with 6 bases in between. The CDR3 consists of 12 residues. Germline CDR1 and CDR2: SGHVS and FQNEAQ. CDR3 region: CASSLGAPEAFF. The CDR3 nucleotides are TGTGCCAGCAGCTTAGGCGCGCCTGAAGCTTTCTTT.

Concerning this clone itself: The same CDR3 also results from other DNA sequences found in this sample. The CDR3 sequence is CASSLGGDQPQHF. The DNA for the CDR3 is TGTGCCAGCAGCTTAGGAGGGGATCAGCCCCAGCATTTT. The rearrangement links TRBV7-2 to TRBJ1-5, with D perhaps TRBD1 (5 bases). The CDR3 sequence is 13 residues long. With 1 base removed from V and 5 bases from J, the gap between germline ends came to 6 bases. Germline V gene sequence: CDR1 SGHTA, CDR2 FQGNSA.

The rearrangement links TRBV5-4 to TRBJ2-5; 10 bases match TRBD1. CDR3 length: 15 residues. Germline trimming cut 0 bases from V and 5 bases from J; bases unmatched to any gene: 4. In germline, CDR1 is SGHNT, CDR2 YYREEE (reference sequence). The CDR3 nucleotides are TGTGCCAGCAGCTTGGGACAGGGGGCGCAGGAGACCCAGTACTTC. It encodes CASSLGQGAQETQYF.

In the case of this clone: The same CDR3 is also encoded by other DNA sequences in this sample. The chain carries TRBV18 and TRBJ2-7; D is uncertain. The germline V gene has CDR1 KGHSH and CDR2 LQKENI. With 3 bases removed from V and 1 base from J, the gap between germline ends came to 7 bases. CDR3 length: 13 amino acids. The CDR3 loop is CASSPPGSYEQYF. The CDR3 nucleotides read TGTGCCAGCTCACCCCCTGGATCCTACGAGCAGTACTTC.

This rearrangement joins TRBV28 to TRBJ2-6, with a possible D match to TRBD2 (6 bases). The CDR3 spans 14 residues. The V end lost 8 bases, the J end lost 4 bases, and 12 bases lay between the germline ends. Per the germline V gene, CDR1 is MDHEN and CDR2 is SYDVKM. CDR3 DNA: TGTGCCAGCTTCCCCGGGGGAGGGGCCAACGTCCTGACTTTC. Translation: CASFPGGGANVLTF.